This T cell receptor (beta chain) was retrieved from a study of PD-1 blockade in mismatch repair-deficient tumors. General observations from the study: Rapid post-treatment expansion, then contraction, generally preceding radiologic response, marked tumor-resident clones.

In regard to this clone: No antigen is known for it.

This CDR3 region has 15 residues. CDR1 MNHNS and CDR2 SASEGT come from the germline V gene. V dropped 10 bases and J dropped 0 bases, with 16 bases sitting between them. Using immunoSEQ multiplex PCR, the repertoire was profiled, and TCRdb retains in-frame clones only, with some absent. The table has almost 9,500 clones, roughly 85% seen once. This specimen consisted of PBMCs, obtained less than 47 weeks after starting pembrolizumab. The chain uses TRBV6-1 and TRBJ2-1, with a possible D match to TRBD2 (7 bases). The sequence was obtained from an adult with mismatch repair-deficient cancer. In DNA, the CDR3 is TGTGCCATAGCTAGGGGGGGATCCTCCTACAATGAGCAGTTCTTC. It codes for CAIARGGSSYNEQFF.